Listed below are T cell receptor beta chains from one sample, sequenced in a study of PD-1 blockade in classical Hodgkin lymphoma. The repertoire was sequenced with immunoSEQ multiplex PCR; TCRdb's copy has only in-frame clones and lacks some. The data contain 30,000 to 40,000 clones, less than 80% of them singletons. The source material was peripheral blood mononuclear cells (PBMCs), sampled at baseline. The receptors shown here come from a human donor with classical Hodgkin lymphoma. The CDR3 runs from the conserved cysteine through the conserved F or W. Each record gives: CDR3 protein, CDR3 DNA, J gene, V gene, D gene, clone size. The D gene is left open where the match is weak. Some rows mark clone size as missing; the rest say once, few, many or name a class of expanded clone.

CDR3: CASSSTGDATNEKLFF
DNA: TGTGCCAGCAGTTCGACAGGGGACGCAACTAATGAAAAACTGTTTTTT
J: TRBJ1-4
V: TRBV28
D: TRBD1
size: .

CDR3: CASSLSGRGTDTQYF
DNA: TGTGCCAGCAGCTTAAGCGGGAGAGGAACAGATACGCAGTATTTT
J: TRBJ2-3
V: TRBV5-4
D: TRBD2
size: .

CDR3: CASRTWAERGELFF
DNA: TGTGCCAGCAGAACTTGGGCGGAGCGCGGGGAGCTGTTTTTT
J: TRBJ2-2
V: TRBV27
D: .
size: .

CDR3: CASSGRGGHEQYF
DNA: TGTGCCAGCAGCGGCCGGGGCGGCCACGAGCAGTACTTC
J: TRBJ2-7
V: TRBV9
D: .
size: few

CDR3: CASNLWVKGGEQFF
DNA: TGCGCCAGCAATCTTTGGGTCAAAGGGGGTGAGCAGTTCTTC
J: TRBJ2-1
V: TRBV10-2
D: .
size: few

CDR3: CASSFSGYTDTQYF
DNA: TGTGCCAGCAGCTTTAGCGGTTACACAGATACGCAGTATTTT
J: TRBJ2-3
V: TRBV5-4
D: .
size: .

CDR3: CASSLLRQPQHF
DNA: TGTGCCAGCAGTTTATTGAGGCAACCCCAGCATTTT
J: TRBJ1-5
V: TRBV28
D: .
size: .

CDR3: CASSIVFGEDSGEQYF
DNA: TGTGCCAGTAGTATAGTGTTCGGGGAGGACTCGGGCGAGCAGTACTTC
J: TRBJ2-7
V: TRBV19
D: .
size: .

CDR3: CASSFGLAGVNVLTF
DNA: TGTGCCAGCAGCTTCGGACTAGCGGGAGTGAACGTCCTGACTTTC
J: TRBJ2-6
V: TRBV5-8
D: TRBD2
size: few

CDR3: CASTSYGGRKFF
DNA: TGTGCCAGTACCTCTTACGGGGGTAGGAAGTTCTTC
J: TRBJ2-1
V: TRBV19
D: .
size: few

CDR3: CASSPPELAAYQETQYF
DNA: TGTGCCAGCAGTCCCCCTGAACTAGCGGCATACCAAGAGACCCAGTACTTC
J: TRBJ2-5
V: TRBV28
D: TRBD2
size: .

CDR3: CASSPDTGSYNEQFF
DNA: TGTGCCAGCTCACCTGACACAGGCTCCTACAATGAGCAGTTCTTC
J: TRBJ2-1
V: TRBV18
D: .
size: once

CDR3: CASSLKMTGTYEQYF
DNA: TGTGCCAGCAGTTTGAAAATGACAGGGACCTACGAGCAGTACTTC
J: TRBJ2-7
V: TRBV27
D: TRBD1
size: .

CDR3: CASSRADTQYF
DNA: TGTGCCAGCAGCAGGGCAGATACGCAGTATTTT
J: TRBJ2-3
V: TRBV7-9
D: .
size: .

CDR3: CASRAAGGQETQYF
DNA: TGTGCCAGCAGGGCGGCGGGAGGCCAAGAGACCCAGTACTTC
J: TRBJ2-5
V: TRBV6-6
D: TRBD2
size: .

CDR3: CATSRVGTAEAFF
DNA: TGTGCCACCAGCAGAGTCGGGACAGCTGAAGCTTTCTTT
J: TRBJ1-1
V: TRBV15
D: TRBD1
size: .

CDR3: CSDISGRSETQYF
DNA: TGCAGCGACATTAGCGGGAGGTCAGAGACCCAGTACTTC
J: TRBJ2-5
V: TRBV29-1
D: TRBD2
size: once

CDR3: CSAREFPEAFF
DNA: TGCAGTGCTAGAGAATTCCCTGAAGCTTTCTTT
J: TRBJ1-1
V: TRBV20-1
D: .
size: .